These 32 T cell receptor beta chains came from one sample sequenced in a study of blood T cell repertoires in COVID-19. Clones were sequenced by immunoSEQ multiplex PCR, and TCRdb holds only the in-frame ones, with some missing. Here the sample spans around 50,000 clones, about 90% being singletons. The sample taken for sequencing was peripheral blood. These receptors were taken from a human donor in a cohort sampled during active COVID-19.

This CDR3 reads CASSVGIGTMNTEAFF. DNA of the CDR3: TGTGCCAGCAGCGTAGGGATTGGGACAATGAACACTGAAGCTTTCTTT. The chain joins TRBV9 to TRBJ1-1; the D gene is possibly TRBD1 (6 bases). The ends were cut back, 0 bases at V and 0 bases at J, with 12 bases in the middle. CDR1 is SGDLS, CDR2 YYNGEE, per germline. The CDR3 sequence is 16 residues long.

The J gene is TRBJ2-7, the V gene TRBV7-2; D may be TRBD1 (6 bases). The V gene lost 3 bases and the J gene lost 3 bases, with 15 bases spanning the gap. Germline V gives CDR1 SGHTA, CDR2 FQGNSA. This CDR3 has 15 amino acids. The CDR3 spells CASSFLDRTGYEQYF. The DNA of the CDR3 is TGTGCCAGCAGCTTTCTGGACAGAACCGGCTACGAGCAGTACTTC.

This sequence joins TRBV4-1 and TRBJ1-4, with 8 positions matching TRBD1. Trimming removed 5 bases from V and 4 bases from J; junction bases left unmatched: 6. The CDR3 consists of 15 residues. Germline loops: CDR1 MGHRA, CDR2 YSYEKL. CDR3 loop: CASSAKGQGNEKLFF. For the CDR3, the DNA is TGCGCCAGCAGCGCGAAAGGACAGGGTAATGAAAAACTGTTTTTT.

The rearrangement links TRBV9 to TRBJ2-2; D is uncertain. V shed 1 base and J shed 1 base, with 5 bases lying between them. Looked up from germline, CDR1 is SGDLS and CDR2 is YYNGEE. The CDR3 is 14 amino acids. The CDR3 reads CASSVTQNTGELFF. The DNA for the CDR3 is TGTGCCAGCAGCGTAACACAGAACACCGGGGAGCTGTTTTTT.

This rearrangement joins TRBV11-1 to TRBJ2-7, with TRBD1 as a possible D gene (5 bases). Between the trimmed V and J ends, which lost 6 bases and 2 bases, there was a span of 17 bases. The CDR3 has 15 residues. CDR1 SGHAT and CDR2 FQDESV come from the germline V gene (reference sequence). The CDR3 bases are TGTGCCAGCAGTCCCTTACAGGATACCGCCTACGAGCAGTACTTC. Translated: CASSPLQDTAYEQYF.

V is TRBV5-4 and J is TRBJ2-5; a weak D match, TRBD2 (6 bases). CDR3 length equals 14 residues. Per germline, CDR1 SGHNT and CDR2 YYREEE (reference sequence). Trimming pared 3 bases from V and 3 bases from J, leaving 12 bases between. Here the CDR3 reads CASSSRRVKETQYF. The CDR3 coding sequence is TGTGCCAGCAGCTCCCGGAGGGTAAAAGAGACCCAGTACTTC.

CDR3 sequence (DNA): TGTGCCAGCAGCTCGGGACAAAGACAAGAGACCCAGTACTTC. Translation: CASSSGQRQETQYF. The chain recombines TRBV5-4 with TRBJ2-5; TRBD1 might be the D (6 bases). The CDR3 length is 14 residues. Germline CDR1 reads SGHNT; CDR2 reads YYREEE (reference sequence). The V gene lost 3 bases and the J gene lost 2 bases, with 11 bases spanning the gap.

The V and J genes are TRBV6-5 and TRBJ2-7; a possible D gene is TRBD2 (6 bases). The CDR3 covers 15 residues. V was cut by 5 bases and J by 4 bases, with 18 bases left in between. Germline CDR1 reads MNHEY; CDR2 reads SVGAGI. CDR3 in amino acids: CASSPQTRDPYEQYF. In nucleotides, the CDR3 is TGTGCCAGCAGTCCTCAGACGCGGGACCCATACGAGCAGTACTTC.

This clone was counted a single time. The chain combines TRBV3-1 (or the pseudogene TRBV3-2) with TRBJ1-2, with D perhaps matching TRBD1 (6 bases). Looked up from germline, CDR1 is LGHDT and CDR2 is YNNKEL (reference sequence). There are 15 residues in the CDR3. Trimming removed 0 bases from V and 4 bases from J, with 12 bases in between. The CDR3 bases are TGTGCCAGCAGCCAAGAGGGGGGGGACACCTATGGCTACACCTTC. Encoded protein: CASSQEGGDTYGYTF.

This sequence joins TRBV28 and TRBJ2-2, with 9 bases aligning to TRBD1. Germline values: CDR1 MDHEN, CDR2 SYDVKM. Trimming cost V 3 bases and J 2 bases; bases outside gene matches: 4. This CDR3 has 16 residues. CDR3 nucleotide sequence: TGTGCCAGCAGTTTTTTGGGACAGGGTAACACCGGGGAGCTGTTTTTT. It yields the protein CASSFLGQGNTGELFF.

Only a few counts were recorded for this clone. The chain employs TRBV5-4 and TRBJ1-5, with D possibly matching TRBD1 (5 bases). There are 14 residues in the CDR3. With 2 bases removed from V and 9 bases from J, the gap between germline ends came to 15 bases. Per the germline V gene, CDR1 is SGHNT and CDR2 is YYREEE (reference sequence). The CDR3 coding sequence is TGTGCCAGCAGCTTAAATCCGGACACGGGGCCCCAGCATTTT. Its protein is CASSLNPDTGPQHF.

V is TRBV5-1 and J is TRBJ2-1; 10 bases are a match to TRBD2. Germline loops: CDR1 SGHRS, CDR2 YFSETQ. V trimming: 3 bases; J trimming: 7 bases; junction bases outside the gene matches: 10. This CDR3 has 16 amino acids. CDR3 in amino acids: CASSYLSSGGSNEQFF. The CDR3 nucleotides read TGCGCCAGCAGCTATCTAAGTAGCGGGGGGTCGAATGAGCAGTTCTTC.

This rearrangement joins TRBV7-3 to TRBJ2-3; D is unclear. The V gene's germline CDR1 is SGHTA and CDR2 FQGTGA. This CDR3 has 14 residues. Trimming left V 5 bases short and J 2 bases short, with 11 bases between. CDR3 region: CASSLLAPTDTQYF. The CDR3 DNA reads as TGTGCCAGCAGCCTACTCGCCCCCACAGATACGCAGTATTTT.

The chain is built from TRBV5-1 and TRBJ1-1; TRBD1 matches 12 bases. The CDR3 loop spans 17 amino acids. V shed 3 bases, J shed 8 bases, and the junction held 14 bases outside the gene matches. Germline V gene data show CDR1 as SGHRS and CDR2 as YFSETQ. The DNA for the CDR3 is TGCGCCAGCAGCTCCTTGGGACAGGGGGCCGCAGAAGGGGAAGCTTTCTTT. This codes for CASSSLGQGAAEGEAFF. The complete variable domain, with remaining parts taken from reference TRBV5-1 and TRBJ1-1, reads KAGVTQTPRYLIKTRGQQVTLSCSPISGHRSVSWYQQTPGQGLQFLFEYFSETQRNKGNFPGRFSGRQFSNSRSEMNVSTLELGDSALYLCASSSLGQGAAEGEAFFGQGTRLTVV.

The gene calls are TRBV6-6 and TRBJ2-7, with 10 bases identical to TRBD1. The junction had 11 bases not matched to a gene; V was cut back by 6 bases and J by 6 bases. The CDR3 covers 15 residues. Germline V gene data show CDR1 as MNHNY and CDR2 as SVGAGI (reference sequence). The CDR3, as DNA: TGTGCCAGCAGCTCGACAGGGGGCAGGTCAAGCGAGCAGTACTTC. Its protein product is CASSSTGGRSSEQYF.

The chain joins TRBV28 to TRBJ2-7; D not certain. The CDR3 runs 11 residues. Germline values: CDR1 MDHEN, CDR2 SYDVKM. Trimming left V 1 base short and J 9 bases short, with 7 bases between. CDR3 nucleotide sequence: TGTGCCAGCAGTTTATATTCGGGGCAGTACTTC. It codes for CASSLYSGQYF.

The V call is TRBV27, the J call TRBJ2-5; D might be TRBD2 (6 bases). The CDR3 spans 14 residues. Trimming left V 2 bases short and J 1 base short, with 8 bases between. The V gene's germline CDR1 is MNHEY and CDR2 SMNVEV (reference sequence). DNA for the CDR3: TGTGCCAGCAGTTTACTTAGCGGCCAAGAGACCCAGTACTTC. It is translated as CASSLLSGQETQYF.

The chain joins TRBV25-1 to TRBJ2-7; 9 positions agree with TRBD1. Germline V gene sequence: CDR1 MGHDK, CDR2 SYGVNS. This CDR3 spans 14 amino acids. V lost 6 bases to trimming and J lost 2 bases; unmatched junction nucleotides: 5. CDR3 sequence (DNA): TGTGCCAGCAGCGGACAGGGGCGAACCTACGAGCAGTACTTC. Translation: CASSGQGRTYEQYF.

V is TRBV7-9 and J is TRBJ2-7; tentative D call: TRBD1 (6 bases). V was cut by 7 bases and J by 3 bases, with 16 bases left in between. The CDR3 totals 14 residues. Looked up from germline, CDR1 is SEHNR and CDR2 is FQNEAQ (reference sequence). CDR3 amino acids: CASTPRGNNYEQYF. For the CDR3, the DNA is TGTGCCAGCACCCCAAGGGGGAATAACTACGAGCAGTACTTC.

CDR3 sequence (DNA): TGTGCCAGCAGCCCTCAACTAGCTCAGGTCAAGGGTGAGCAGTTCTTC. This sequence encodes CASSPQLAQVKGEQFF. The gene calls are TRBV5-6 and TRBJ2-1; possible D gene TRBD2, 6 bases. Germline lookup yields CDR1 SGHDT and CDR2 YYEEEE. Trimming took 4 bases from V and 9 from J, leaving 23 bases between them. The CDR3 contains 16 residues.

This chain joins TRBV5-4 and TRBJ2-5; TRBD2 aligns across 12 bases. The germline gives CDR1 SGHNT, CDR2 YYREEE (reference sequence). V was pared by 0 bases and J by 2 bases, with 5 bases of the junction left unmatched. The CDR3 runs 17 residues. The CDR3 region has the DNA TGTGCCAGCAGCTTGGATACTAGCGGGGGGACACAAGAGACCCAGTACTTC. As protein: CASSLDTSGGTQETQYF. Supplemented by reference TRBV5-4 and TRBJ2-5, the full variable domain reads ETGVTQSPTHLIKTRGQQVTLRCSSQSGHNTVSWYQQALGQGPQFIFQYYREEENGRGNFPPRFSGLQFPNYSSELNVNALELDDSALYLCASSLDTSGGTQETQYFGPGTRLLVL.

The chain combines TRBV9 with TRBJ2-7; a possible D gene is TRBD1 (6 bases). The CDR3 is 15 residues long. Per the germline V gene, CDR1 is SGDLS and CDR2 is YYNGEE. V was shortened by 3 bases and J by 3 bases, with 16 bases between the two germline ends. For the CDR3, the DNA is TGTGCCAGCAGCGCATCATCACAACAGGGCTACGAGCAGTACTTC. This codes for CASSASSQQGYEQYF.

The rearrangement uses TRBV28 and TRBJ1-2; unclear D gene. V shed 8 bases and J shed 1 base, with 5 bases lying between them. From germline, CDR1 is MDHEN and CDR2 SYDVKM. The CDR3 extends over 11 amino acids. CDR3 DNA: TGTGCCAGCTCTGTTAACTATGGCTACACCTTC. Translation gives CASSVNYGYTF.

The chain couples TRBV2 to TRBJ2-3; 12 positions match TRBD2. This CDR3 has 16 residues. CDR1 SNHLY and CDR2 FYNNEI come from the germline V gene. Losses at the gene ends were 5 bases for V and 6 bases for J; bases not matched to a gene: 9. The CDR3 region has the DNA TGTGCCAGCAGTCTGCCGAGACTAGCGGGAGATGATACGCAGTATTTT. Encoded protein: CASSLPRLAGDDTQYF.

CDR3 DNA sequence: TGTGCCAGCAGCATGCCGGGACAGGGGACCGGCGGGGAGCTGTTTTTT. Translation: CASSMPGQGTGGELFF. The chain recombines TRBV11-1 with TRBJ2-2; TRBD1 matches at 10 bases. Germline trimming cut 5 bases from V and 7 bases from J; bases unmatched to any gene: 10. In germline, CDR1 is SGHAT, CDR2 FQDESV (reference sequence). CDR3 length equals 16 residues.

In its sample, this clone was seen once. One end of the junction fails to match germline, which may point to a read error. The CDR3 sequence is CASGQSRLWHF. DNA for the CDR3: TGTGCTAGTGGGCAGTCTAGACTATGGCACTTC. J is TRBJ2-7 and V is TRBV12-5; tentatively, D is TRBD2 (5 bases). CDR1 is LGHNT and CDR2 is FRNRAP in the germline V gene. CDR3 size: 11 residues.

This chain uses TRBV5-1 with TRBJ2-3, with TRBD2 matching 8 bases. V gave up 0 bases and J gave up 1 base; unmatched junction bases: 4. The CDR3 spans 16 residues. CDR1 and CDR2 from the germline V gene are SGHRS and YFSETQ. The CDR3 region is CASSLVGAGGTDTQYF. CDR3 DNA: TGCGCCAGCAGCTTGGTCGGAGCGGGGGGCACAGATACGCAGTATTTT.

This clone was found once. The chain employs TRBV28 and TRBJ2-7; possible D gene TRBD1, 6 bases. V lost 1 base and J lost 4, with 8 bases in between. From germline, CDR1 is MDHEN and CDR2 SYDVKM. The CDR3 is 13 residues long. CDR3 in DNA: TGTGCCAGCAGTTTATTCAGGGGATACGAGCAGTACTTC. It codes for CASSLFRGYEQYF.

This chain joins TRBV4-3 and TRBJ2-3, with 8 bases aligning to TRBD2. V lost 4 bases and J lost 6; bases outside the gene matches: 15. The germline gives CDR1 LGHNA, CDR2 YSLEER. The CDR3 is 17 residues long. In DNA, the CDR3 is TGCGCCAGCAGCCCCCTCGGGAGGGGGGCCCTTCCGGATACGCAGTATTTT. Protein: CASSPLGRGALPDTQYF.

This chain links TRBV5-6 with TRBJ2-7, with 10 bases lining up with TRBD1. The J segment lost 7 bases and the V segment lost 2 bases, leaving 6 bases of the junction unmatched. The CDR3 covers 14 residues. From germline, CDR1 is SGHDT and CDR2 YYEEEE. CDR3 amino acids: CASSFRQGASEQYF. In nucleotides, the CDR3 is TGTGCCAGCAGCTTTCGACAGGGGGCTAGTGAGCAGTACTTC.

The chain recombines TRBV9 with TRBJ1-1, with TRBD1 as a possible D gene (6 bases). There are 15 residues in the CDR3. V dropped 7 bases and J dropped 0 bases, with 16 bases sitting between them. Germline CDR1 is SGDLS and CDR2 is YYNGEE. The CDR3 region is CASSSLGQLNTEAFF. The DNA of the CDR3 is TGTGCCAGCTCCTCCCTTGGACAGTTGAACACTGAAGCTTTCTTT.

The V gene is TRBV5-1, the J gene TRBJ2-1, with a possible D match to TRBD1 (5 bases). V was trimmed by 0 bases and J by 8 bases, leaving 6 bases between them. Germline CDR1 is SGHRS and CDR2 is YFSETQ. CDR3 length equals 12 residues. DNA for the CDR3: TGCGCCAGCAGCTTGGAAGGGGATGAGCAGTTCTTC. It specifies CASSLEGDEQFF.